These T cell receptor beta chains were read from a single sample in a study of T cell responses to AZD1222 COVID-19 vaccine. Here immunoSEQ multiplex PCR was the method, and the copy in TCRdb shows in-frame clones only, minus some. The sample includes 150,000 to 180,000 clones, 88% of them seen just once. Material: peripheral blood, obtained on day 0 of AZD1222 vaccination. The receptors derive from an adult in good health. The CDR3 runs from the conserved cysteine through the conserved F or W. A D gene is named only where the DNA matches it firmly. Clone size, where shown, is once, few, many, or a class for clones that have expanded.

J gene	V gene	D gene	CDR3 length	clone size	CDR3 protein	CDR3 DNA
TRBJ2-7	TRBV7-2	TRBD1	14	-	CASSIPGQTYEQYF	TGTGCCAGCAGTATTCCGGGACAGACCTACGAGCAGTACTTC
TRBJ1-2	TRBV9	TRBD1	12	-	CASMGDSYGYTF	TGTGCCAGCATGGGGGACAGCTATGGCTACACCTTC
TRBJ2-2	TRBV6-5	-	14	-	CASQKGAGTGELFF	TGTGCCAGTCAAAAAGGCGCAGGGACCGGGGAGCTGTTTTTT
TRBJ1-1	TRBV4-3	TRBD1	13	-	CASSQTGQGKAFF	TGCGCCAGCAGCCAAACCGGACAGGGGAAGGCTTTCTTT
TRBJ2-1	TRBV15	-	14	once	CATSSQGSYNEQFF	TGTGCCACCAGCAGTCAGGGCAGTTACAATGAGCAGTTCTTC
TRBJ1-2	TRBV6-5	-	13	-	CASSYLSGDGYTF	TGTGCCAGCAGTTACCTGTCAGGGGATGGCTACACCTTC
TRBJ2-3	TRBV5-3	-	16	-	CARCQGRSGSTDTQYF	TGTGCCAGATGTCAGGGGAGGTCCGGGAGCACAGATACGCAGTATTTT
TRBJ1-1	TRBV28	-	14	-	CASKMGRTNTEAFF	TGTGCCAGCAAAATGGGCAGGACAAACACTGAAGCTTTCTTT
TRBJ2-1	TRBV7-2	TRBD2	15	-	CASSPSGGAYNEQFF	TGTGCCAGCAGCCCTAGCGGGGGGGCCTACAATGAGCAGTTCTTC
TRBJ1-2	TRBV18	TRBD1	14	-	CASSPGQGDYGYTF	TGTGCCAGCTCACCCGGACAGGGGGACTATGGCTACACCTTC
TRBJ1-5	TRBV11-2	-	14	-	CASSLGSGDQPQHF	TGTGCCAGCAGCTTAGGTTCCGGGGATCAGCCCCAGCATTTT
TRBJ1-1	TRBV6-5	-	14	once	CASSLADRNTEAFF	TGTGCCAGCAGCCTCGCTGACAGGAACACTGAAGCTTTCTTT
TRBJ1-2	TRBV5-5	-	15	-	CASSSRGDPGNGYTF	TGTGCCAGCAGCTCAAGGGGGGACCCCGGAAATGGCTACACCTTC
TRBJ1-5	TRBV6-1	-	13	-	CASSDVAYGPQHF	TGTGCCAGCAGTGACGTTGCGTATGGGCCCCAGCATTTT
TRBJ2-3	TRBV10-2	-	14	-	CASIPTASTDTQYF	TGCGCCAGCATTCCGACAGCTAGCACAGATACGCAGTATTTT
TRBJ1-4	TRBV5-3	-	18	-	CARRQLTKDSPTNEKLFF	TGTGCCAGAAGACAGCTTACCAAAGACTCTCCAACTAATGAAAAACTGTTTTTT
TRBJ2-3	TRBV19	-	15	-	CASSTRQVSTDTQYF	TGTGCCAGTAGTACCAGACAGGTTAGCACAGATACGCAGTATTTT
TRBJ2-1	TRBV7-3	TRBD1	14	-	CASSLGTGGGQKFF	TGTGCCAGCAGCCTTGGGACAGGTGGGGGACAGAAGTTCTTC
TRBJ1-2	TRBV25-1	-	14	-	CASSEAHRYYGYTF	TGTGCCAGCAGTGAAGCTCACCGTTACTATGGCTACACCTTC
TRBJ2-5	TRBV4-1	TRBD1	16	-	CASSQGQGASRETQYF	TGCGCCAGCAGCCAAGGGCAGGGGGCCTCTCGAGAGACCCAGTACTTC
TRBJ1-2	TRBV14	TRBD1	14	few	CASSQDKGARGYTF	TGTGCCAGCAGCCAAGATAAGGGGGCGAGGGGCTACACCTTC
TRBJ2-7	TRBV5-1	TRBD1	16	-	CASSPGTRQGSNEQYF	TGCGCCAGCAGCCCCGGAACCCGACAGGGGAGCAACGAGCAGTACTTC
TRBJ2-5	TRBV19	-	16	-	CASIPTPILIQETQYF	TGTGCCAGTATCCCGACGCCCATCCTGATCCAAGAGACCCAGTACTTC
TRBJ1-1	TRBV7-2	TRBD1	14	-	CASIWGTANTEAFF	TGTGCCAGCATCTGGGGGACAGCGAACACTGAAGCTTTCTTT
TRBJ2-3	TRBV5-4	TRBD2	17	-	CASSLGASGVRGDTQYF	TGTGCCAGCAGCTTGGGGGCTAGCGGGGTCAGGGGAGATACGCAGTATTTT
TRBJ1-1	TRBV20-1	-	11	-	CSPSLGTEAFF	TGCAGCCCCTCTCTCGGCACTGAAGCTTTCTTT
TRBJ2-1	TRBV7-2	-	13	-	CASSRRSYNEQFF	TGTGCCAGCTCCAGGAGGTCCTACAATGAGCAGTTCTTC
TRBJ1-4	TRBV5-1	-	15	once	CASSLLRATNEKLFF	TGCGCCAGCAGCTTGTTGAGGGCGACTAATGAAAAACTGTTTTTT
TRBJ2-1	TRBV10-1	TRBD2	16	-	CASSESLAGGLDEQFF	TGCGCCAGCAGTGAGTCACTAGCGGGGGGGCTTGATGAGCAGTTCTTC
TRBJ1-2	TRBV18	TRBD1	16	-	CASSGTGVSGSYGYTF	TGTGCCAGCTCGGGGACAGGGGTATCCGGTAGCTATGGCTACACCTTC
TRBJ1-2	TRBV15	-	16	-	CATSRDPLVTNYGYTF	TGTGCCACCAGCAGAGATCCCCTGGTCACTAACTATGGCTACACCTTC
TRBJ2-5	TRBV9	-	15	-	CASSVAVGAAETQYF	TGTGCCAGCAGCGTAGCGGTGGGGGCGGCAGAGACCCAGTACTTC
TRBJ2-1	TRBV5-1	-	13	-	CASSTTGPWEQFF	TGCGCCAGCAGCACCACCGGGCCCTGGGAGCAGTTCTTC
TRBJ2-7	TRBV6-2/TRBV6-3	-	15	-	CASSEQTVSVGKQYF	TGTGCCAGCAGCGAACAGACTGTCTCCGTGGGGAAGCAGTACTTC
TRBJ1-1	TRBV28	TRBD1	13	once	CASPGTGRTEAFF	TGTGCCAGTCCCGGGACAGGGAGGACTGAAGCTTTCTTT
TRBJ1-4	TRBV2	-	14	-	CASQTGHFNEKLFF	TGTGCCAGCCAGACGGGACATTTCAATGAAAAACTGTTTTTT
TRBJ2-1	TRBV19	TRBD2	17	-	CASSIDGTSGSYNEQFF	TGTGCCAGTAGTATAGATGGGACTAGCGGCTCCTACAATGAGCAGTTCTTC
TRBJ2-7	TRBV10-3	TRBD1	14	once	CAIRGRQGAYEQYF	TGTGCCATCAGGGGGAGGCAGGGGGCGTACGAGCAGTACTTC
TRBJ1-2	TRBV5-1	-	13	-	CASSPDGLGGYTF	TGCGCCAGCAGCCCGGACGGCCTTGGGGGCTACACCTTC
TRBJ2-7	TRBV13	TRBD2	16	-	CASSLVSGRSSYEQYF	TGTGCCAGCAGCTTAGTTAGCGGGAGGAGCTCCTACGAGCAGTACTTC
TRBJ1-5	TRBV11-1	-	11	-	CASDPSAAQHF	TGTGCCAGCGACCCCAGCGCGGCCCAGCATTTT
TRBJ2-5	TRBV19	-	16	-	CASSTRGAGVQETQYF	TGTGCCAGTAGTACGCGTGGAGCGGGTGTGCAAGAGACCCAGTACTTC
TRBJ2-7	TRBV3-1/TRBV3-2	TRBD2	16	-	CASSQDLWRGEVAQYF	TGTGCCAGCAGCCAAGATCTTTGGCGGGGGGAAGTAGCGCAGTACTTC
TRBJ2-5	TRBV7-8	-	15	once	CASSLFRVGGETQYF	TGTGCCAGCAGCTTATTCAGGGTTGGAGGGGAGACCCAGTACTTC
TRBJ2-1	TRBV4-3	-	16	-	CASSQDTQGRYNEQFF	TGCGCCAGCAGCCAAGATACCCAAGGCCGCTACAATGAGCAGTTCTTC
TRBJ2-3	TRBV5-4	TRBD1	13	-	CASSPDRVDTQYF	TGTGCCAGCAGCCCAGACAGGGTGGATACGCAGTATTTT
TRBJ2-7	TRBV10-2	-	12	-	CASRTGGGEQYF	TGCGCCAGCAGGACCGGGGGTGGGGAGCAGTACTTC